This T cell receptor (beta chain) is from a study of T-cell memory formation after mild COVID-19. MiXCR, run by TCRdb on the 5' RACE reads, gives a single entry per CDR3 protein. The profile covers 500,000 to 600,000 distinct CDR3 sequences, with 15% to 20% appearing a single time and approximately 12% taken by the ten largest. The V end was cut by 7 bases, the J end by 3 bases, with 14 bases between. This CDR3 comprises 13 residues. The V gene's germline CDR1 is SGHRS and CDR2 YFSETQ. The receptor's source is an adult woman who had mild COVID-19 (a few samples of this study predate the infection). Cell type and time point are not known. Sequenced sample: PBMCs or a T cell subset sorted from them (not recorded which). V gene TRBV5-1 combines with J gene TRBJ2-7; D remains unclear. The CDR3 spells CASALGQDYEQYF. Written as DNA, the CDR3 is TGCGCCAGCGCCTTAGGGCAGGACTACGAGCAGTACTTC.